This T cell receptor (beta chain) was documented in a study of PD-1 blockade in classical Hodgkin lymphoma. The study's findings and limits: Compared with healthy donors, newly diagnosed patients reportedly showed lower baseline TCR diversity. Sources of repertoire differences remain undefined, possibly disease activity or prior therapy.

The CDR3 is 14 amino acids. In germline, CDR1 is SGHTA, CDR2 FQGNSA. V was pared by 11 bases and J by 7 bases, with 13 bases of the junction left unmatched. This clone was seen a few times. Its target is not known. The time point was: newly diagnosed, previously untreated cHL patient sample. Untreated, newly diagnosed classical Hodgkin lymphoma PBMCs were used for comparison. Generated by immunoSEQ multiplex PCR, the TCRdb table keeps only in-frame clones and is missing some. The sample contains some 17,000 clones, 70% to 90% of which appear only once. This sequence was found in a human donor with classical Hodgkin lymphoma. What was sequenced was peripheral blood mononuclear cells (PBMCs). V gene TRBV7-2 combines with J gene TRBJ2-1; 8 nucleotides align to TRBD2. In DNA, the CDR3 is TGTGCCTCCGCACGGAGCGGGAGCCTAAATGAGCAGTTCTTC. This translates into CASARSGSLNEQFF. Drawing the rest from reference TRBV7-2 and TRBJ2-1, the complete variable domain is GAGVSQSPSNKVTEKGKDVELRCDPISGHTALYWYRQSLGQGLEFLIYFQGNSAPDKSGLPSDRFSAERTGGSVSTLTIQRTQQEDSAVYLCASARSGSLNEQFFGPGTRLTVL.